This T cell receptor (beta chain) was retrieved from a study of beta chain features in type 1 diabetes. Study conclusions and caveats: For Type 1 diabetes patients, all four CD4+ subsets carried TCRB CDR3s that were moderately but significantly shorter.

Comment on this clone: No antigen is known for it.

The investigators reverse transcribed all of the isolated RNA, so they sequenced expressed TCRB transcripts. Sequenced naive, central memory and regulatory T cell samples produced an average of about 3.6 million reads. This table comes from immunoSEQ multiplex PCR, and its TCRdb copy is limited to in-frame clones, with some not included. The data contain under 900,000 clones, around a sixth of them singletons. Sequenced material: naive CD4+ T cells from blood. The source of this sequence is a woman younger than 35 in good health.

The CDR3 here is CASSQTVRQPNQPQHF. The CDR3 nucleotides are TGCGCCAGCAGCCAAACCGTCCGACAGCCCAATCAGCCCCAGCATTTT. This rearrangement joins TRBV23-1 to TRBJ1-5, with a tentative D call TRBD1 (5 bases). TRBV23-1 is treated as an ORF (open reading frame) with a function not yet certain. The CDR3 consists of 16 residues. Trimming shortened V by 6 bases and J by 3 bases, and 18 bases separated the two germline ends.